The 14 T cell receptor beta chains presented below share a single source sample, sequenced in a study of shared T cell receptors in the human thymus. Repertoires were generated with immunoSEQ multiplex PCR, while TCRdb's copy carries only in-frame clones and drops some. The sample lists about 730,000 clones; approximately 85% were seen once. This sample also belongs to another study, concerning human thymus T cells.

What was sequenced was thymocytes. Every receptor here comes from a girl in the first two years of life with a congenital heart defect.

The rearrangement joins TRBV7-2 to TRBJ2-2; TRBD2 agrees at 7 bases. V gave up 10 bases and J gave up 4 bases; unmatched junction bases: 12. Germline V CDR1 and CDR2: SGHTA, FQGNSA. The CDR3 covers 15 residues. The chain's CDR3 is CATTPGGGFTGELFF. CDR3 sequence (DNA): TGTGCCACCACCCCCGGCGGGGGTTTCACCGGGGAGCTGTTTTTT.

The chain joins TRBV5-1 to TRBJ1-2, with a weak D call TRBD1 (5 bases). Deletions cut 3 bases from V and 5 bases from J, with 14 bases between. The germline V gene encodes CDR1 SGHRS and CDR2 YFSETQ. CDR3 length equals 14 residues. CDR3 sequence (DNA): TGCGCCAGCAGCTCCGGGCGGGGACGGTATGGCTACACCTTC. It codes for CASSSGRGRYGYTF.

V gene TRBV7-8 combines with J gene TRBJ2-7, with TRBD1 matching over 8 bases. This CDR3 comprises 13 residues. The V gene end was trimmed by 5 bases and the J gene end by 5 bases; junction bases not matched to a gene: 5. Per the germline V gene, CDR1 is SGHVS and CDR2 is FQNEAQ. DNA for the CDR3: TGTGCCAGCAGCCCCTCGGACAGGGACGAGCAGTACTTC. This encodes CASSPSDRDEQYF.

Turning to this clone: Germline is not matched at one junction end, which may reflect a read error. The chain uses TRBV10-3 and TRBJ1-1; weak D call: TRBD1 (6 bases). The CDR3 loop spans 14 amino acids. CDR1 ENHRY and CDR2 SYGVKD come from the germline V gene. CDR3 in DNA: TGTGCGATCACCCAGGAGGGGGGGGGAACTGAAGCTTTCTTT. Its protein product is CAITQEGGGTEAFF.

The chain employs TRBV28 and TRBJ1-2; maybe TRBD1 (5 bases). The CDR3 runs 16 residues. Germline-derived CDR1 and CDR2 are MDHEN and SYDVKM. V dropped 3 bases and J dropped 6 bases, with 20 bases sitting between them. The chain's CDR3 is CASSFDSTGVTNGYTF. CDR3 nucleotides: TGTGCCAGCAGTTTCGATTCGACGGGGGTGACAAATGGCTACACCTTC.

The chain has TRBV27 and TRBJ1-5; D is possibly TRBD1 (5 bases). Germline values: CDR1 MNHEY, CDR2 SMNVEV (reference sequence). The V end lost 6 bases, the J end lost 2 bases, and 14 bases lay between the germline ends. CDR3 length: 15 amino acids. DNA for the CDR3: TGTGCCAGCAGGGCGCAGGGAAGTGGCAATCAGCCCCAGCATTTT. It codes for CASRAQGSGNQPQHF.

V gene TRBV6-4 combines with J gene TRBJ1-1, with 8 bases identical to TRBD1. Germline V gives CDR1 MRHNA, CDR2 SNTAGT. V lost 2 bases to trimming and J lost 0 bases; unmatched junction nucleotides: 23. CDR3 size: 22 residues. The CDR3 spells CASSDRTGWGVMPSRLNTEAFF. The CDR3 coding sequence is TGTGCCAGCAGTGACCGGACAGGGTGGGGGGTCATGCCCTCGCGCCTGAACACTGAAGCTTTCTTT.

The CDR3 sequence: CASSLRIEDTLQETQYF. Here the CDR3 DNA reads TGTGCCAGCAGCTTAAGGATAGAGGACACCCTGCAAGAGACCCAGTACTTC. This rearrangement joins TRBV11-2 to TRBJ2-5; a possible D gene is TRBD1 (5 bases). CDR1 is SGHAT and CDR2 is FQNNGV in the germline V gene. This CDR3 spans 17 amino acids. Trimming cost V 2 bases and J 2 bases, with 18 bases left between them.

This chain joins TRBV28 and TRBJ2-3; D may be TRBD2 (7 bases). V lost 3 bases and J 6 bases, leaving 16 bases between the germline ends. Germline assignment: CDR1 MDHEN and CDR2 SYDVKM. The CDR3 has 15 residues. The CDR3 region has the DNA TGTGCCAGCAGTTTTGAGGGGGGGGGCCCCGATACGCAGTATTTT. It is translated as CASSFEGGGPDTQYF. Variable domain in full (rest from reference TRBV28 and TRBJ2-3): DVKVTQSSRYLVKRTGEKVFLECVQDMDHENMFWYRQDPGLGLRLIYFSYDVKMKEKGDIPEGYSVSREKKERFSLILESASTNQTSMYLCASSFEGGGPDTQYFGPGTRLTVL.

The rearrangement joins TRBV6-1 to TRBJ1-5; TRBD1 might be the D (6 bases). The CDR3 length is 16 residues. The germline V and J ends were trimmed by 2 bases and 8 bases, with 19 bases remaining between them. Germline CDR1 MNHNS, CDR2 SASEGT. The CDR3: CASSEFGGREGKPQHF. In DNA, the CDR3 is TGTGCCAGCAGTGAATTCGGGGGGCGCGAGGGTAAGCCCCAGCATTTT.

V is TRBV27 and J is TRBJ2-3; 11 bases line up with TRBD2. The CDR3 totals 15 residues. Germline V gene sequence: CDR1 MNHEY, CDR2 SMNVEV (reference sequence). V lost 8 bases, J lost 3 bases, and 7 bases stayed unmatched. The CDR3 DNA reads TGTGCCAGCGGAAAGACTAGCGGGGCAACAGATACGCAGTATTTT. Encoded protein: CASGKTSGATDTQYF.

In this sample, this clone turned up once. The chain links TRBV5-1 to TRBJ1-3, with D hard to call. Trimming shortened V by 2 bases and J by 4 bases, and 7 bases separated the two germline ends. The germline V gene encodes CDR1 SGHRS and CDR2 YFSETQ. The CDR3 extends over 13 amino acids. This CDR3 is CASSFAGGNTIYF. CDR3 nucleotides: TGCGCCAGCAGCTTCGCAGGAGGAAACACCATATATTTT.

This rearrangement joins TRBV5-4 to TRBJ1-2, with 10 positions matching TRBD1. Looked up from germline, CDR1 is SGHNT and CDR2 is YYREEE (reference sequence). The J segment lost 2 bases and the V segment lost 4 bases, leaving 5 bases of the junction unmatched. The CDR3 is 15 residues long. CDR3 nucleotides: TGTGCCAGCAGCGGGGGACAGGGGAAGAACTATGGCTACACCTTC. Translated, it gives CASSGGQGKNYGYTF.

This rearrangement joins TRBV19 to TRBJ2-7; D is unclear. CDR3 size: 14 residues. Trimming stripped 8 bases from V and 0 bases from J, with 14 bases between. Germline V gives CDR1 LNHDA, CDR2 SQIVND (reference sequence). The CDR3 reads CASARKPSSYEQYF. The DNA for the CDR3 is TGTGCCAGTGCCCGGAAACCTAGCTCCTACGAGCAGTACTTC.